These T cell receptor beta chains were read from a single sample in a study of T cell responses to AZD1222 COVID-19 vaccine. Some clones are missing from TCRdb's copy, which holds only in-frame ones; the method was immunoSEQ multiplex PCR. Of fewer than 150,000 clones in the sample, approximately 90% were seen once. The sample in question was peripheral blood, obtained on day 0 of AZD1222 vaccination. Every receptor here comes from an adult in good health. CDR3s include the opening cysteine and the closing phenylalanine or tryptophan. Each record gives: J gene, V gene, clone size, D gene, CDR3 protein, CDR3 DNA. The D gene is left open where the match is weak. Only part of the rows carry a size: once, few, many, or a class if the clone is expanded.

j_gene: TRBJ1-4; v_gene: TRBV9; abundance: NA; d_gene: TRBD1; CDR3aa: CASSTGQSTNEKLFF; CDR3nt: TGTGCCAGCAGCACGGGACAGTCAACTAATGAAAAACTGTTTTTT
j_gene: TRBJ1-2; v_gene: TRBV5-1; abundance: few; d_gene: TRBD1; CDR3aa: CASTGQGTAYGYTF; CDR3nt: TGCGCCAGCACTGGACAAGGGACAGCCTATGGCTACACCTTC
j_gene: TRBJ1-3; v_gene: TRBV11-2; abundance: NA; d_gene: NA; CDR3aa: CASSLALGRQANTIYF; CDR3nt: TGTGCCAGCAGCTTAGCTTTGGGACGGCAAGCGAACACCATATATTTT
j_gene: TRBJ1-1; v_gene: TRBV5-1; abundance: NA; d_gene: NA; CDR3aa: CASSPDRGGITEAFF; CDR3nt: TGCGCCAGCAGCCCGGATAGGGGGGGCATCACTGAAGCTTTCTTT
j_gene: TRBJ1-4; v_gene: TRBV11-2; abundance: NA; d_gene: NA; CDR3aa: CASSTTRGRTQLFF; CDR3nt: TGTGCCAGCAGTACCACTCGGGGCAGGACCCAACTGTTTTTT
j_gene: TRBJ1-5; v_gene: TRBV12-3/TRBV12-4; abundance: NA; d_gene: NA; CDR3aa: CASSLRGTEPQHF; CDR3nt: TGTGCCAGCAGTTTAAGGGGGACGGAGCCCCAGCATTTT
j_gene: TRBJ1-1; v_gene: TRBV19; abundance: NA; d_gene: NA; CDR3aa: CASSIRVLGGQNTEAFF; CDR3nt: TGTGCCAGTAGTATCCGGGTATTAGGGGGGCAAAACACTGAAGCTTTCTTT
j_gene: TRBJ1-2; v_gene: TRBV6-4; abundance: NA; d_gene: NA; CDR3aa: CASSEAGTGYTF; CDR3nt: TGTGCCAGCAGTGAGGCAGGGACTGGCTACACCTTC
j_gene: TRBJ2-2; v_gene: TRBV6-4; abundance: NA; d_gene: NA; CDR3aa: CASEERQGDGELFF; CDR3nt: TGTGCCAGTGAAGAAAGGCAGGGAGACGGGGAGCTGTTTTTT
j_gene: TRBJ1-1; v_gene: TRBV6-5; abundance: once; d_gene: NA; CDR3aa: CASSYDSLNTEAFF; CDR3nt: TGTGCCAGCAGTTACGACAGCTTGAACACTGAAGCTTTCTTT